This is a list of T cell receptor beta chains from one sample in a study of graft-versus-host responses after intestinal transplantation. Their cognate antigens are unknown. Produced via immunoSEQ multiplex PCR; TCRdb's table is partial and in-frame only. The sample contains around 45,000 clones, about nine tenths of which appear only once. The sequencing here drew on unstimulated CD4+ T cells sorted from spleen or lymph node cells, taken before transplant. All receptors derive from a human donor who was the organ donor for an intestinal transplant. Both conserved end residues are part of each CDR3. D genes are given only for firm matches. Rows may omit the clone size; those that give it use once, few, many or a size class.

d_gene	abundance	v_gene	j_gene	CDR3nt	CDR3aa
.	.	TRBV20-1	TRBJ2-7	TGCAGTGCTAGAGCCTCCTACGAGCAGTACTTC	CSARASYEQYF
TRBD2	.	TRBV5-1	TRBJ2-3	TGCGCCAGCAGCGCCGGACTAGCGGGAGGCACAGATACGCAGTATTTT	CASSAGLAGGTDTQYF
.	few	TRBV10-3	TRBJ2-7	TGTGCCATCAGTGAGATAAGCTCGCCCTACGAGCAGTACTTC	CAISEISSPYEQYF
.	.	TRBV5-4	TRBJ1-4	TGTGCCAGCAGCTTTGGGACCGGACGGCTTAATGAAAAACTGTTTTTT	CASSFGTGRLNEKLFF
TRBD2	.	TRBV6-1	TRBJ2-1	TGTGCCAGCAGACCCGGGAGGGCCGGCAATGAGCAGTTCTTC	CASRPGRAGNEQFF
.	.	TRBV7-2	TRBJ2-3	TGTGCCAGCAGTCGTGCCGCCGAGGAGGCAGATACGCAGTATTTT	CASSRAAEEADTQYF
TRBD1	.	TRBV15	TRBJ1-1	TGTGCCACCAGCAAACAGGGGGCTACCACTGAAGCTTTCTTT	CATSKQGATTEAFF
TRBD1	.	TRBV13	TRBJ2-2	TGTGCCAGCAGCCCCCCGACAGGGAGCGGTCTAACCGGGGAGCTGTTTTTT	CASSPPTGSGLTGELFF
.	.	TRBV5-8	TRBJ2-2	TGCGCCAGCAGCTTAACTAGTGGGGGCACCGGGGAGCTGTTTTTT	CASSLTSGGTGELFF
TRBD1	.	TRBV5-5	TRBJ1-2	TGTGCCAGCGGCCACCGGGACAGGGGGCAAGTTGGCTACACCTTC	CASGHRDRGQVGYTF
.	.	TRBV5-4	TRBJ1-1	TGTGCCAGCAGCTTGGCCATAGGGCAGAACACTGAAGCTTTCTTT	CASSLAIGQNTEAFF